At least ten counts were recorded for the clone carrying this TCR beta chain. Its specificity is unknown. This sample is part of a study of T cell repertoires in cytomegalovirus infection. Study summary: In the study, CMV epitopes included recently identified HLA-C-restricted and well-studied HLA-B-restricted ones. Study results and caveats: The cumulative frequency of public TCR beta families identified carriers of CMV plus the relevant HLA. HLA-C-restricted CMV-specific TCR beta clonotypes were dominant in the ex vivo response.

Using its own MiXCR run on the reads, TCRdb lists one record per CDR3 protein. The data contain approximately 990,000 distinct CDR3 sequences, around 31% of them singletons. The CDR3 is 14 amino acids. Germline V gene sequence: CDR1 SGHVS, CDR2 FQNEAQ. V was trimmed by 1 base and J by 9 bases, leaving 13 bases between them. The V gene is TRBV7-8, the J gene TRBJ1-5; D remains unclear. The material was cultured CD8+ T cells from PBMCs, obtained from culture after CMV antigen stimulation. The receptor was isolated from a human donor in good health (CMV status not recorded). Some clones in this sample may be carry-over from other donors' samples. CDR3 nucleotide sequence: TGTGCCAGCAGCTTAGGGGAGGGTCAAAGGCCCCAGCATTTT. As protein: CASSLGEGQRPQHF.